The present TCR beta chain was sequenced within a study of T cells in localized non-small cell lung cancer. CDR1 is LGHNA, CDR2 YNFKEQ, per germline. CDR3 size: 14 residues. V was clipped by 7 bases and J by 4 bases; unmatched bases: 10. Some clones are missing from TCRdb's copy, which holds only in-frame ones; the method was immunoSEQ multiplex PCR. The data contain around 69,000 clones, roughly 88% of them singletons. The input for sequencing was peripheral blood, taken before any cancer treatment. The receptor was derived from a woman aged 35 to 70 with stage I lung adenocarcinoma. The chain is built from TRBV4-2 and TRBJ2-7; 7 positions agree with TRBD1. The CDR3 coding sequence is TGTGCCAGCAAACCCGGTACAGGGGTGTACGAGCAGTACTTC. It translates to CASKPGTGVYEQYF.